One sample yielded the 5 T cell receptor beta chains listed below, sequenced in a study of regulatory T cells in long-lasting Graves disease. To make TCR beta libraries, researchers used iRepertoire HTBI primers and Arm-PCR of CDR3 regions. TCRdb independently ran MiXCR on the multiplex PCR reads; one entry per CDR3 protein. The table lists about 470,000 distinct CDR3 sequences, more than 20% of them singletons. Time point indicated: persistent/refractory GD, antithyroid drugs over 5 years with positive TRAb. Extracted PBMC RNA gave rise to the TCR library. The sequences come from peripheral blood mononuclear cells (PBMCs), collected when the disease was refractory, from a patient treated with antithyroid drugs. These receptors were collected from a female donor with Graves disease.

The table lists this clonotype with a few counts. V gene TRBV19 combines with J gene TRBJ2-7; no clear D gene. The length of the CDR3 is 13 residues. Germline V gives CDR1 LNHDA, CDR2 SQIVND (reference sequence). With 3 bases removed from V and 2 bases from J, the gap between germline ends came to 8 bases. In DNA, the CDR3 is TGTGCCAGTAGTATTATACTGGCCTACGAGCAGTACTTC. This translates into CASSIILAYEQYF.

This clonotype has a count of ten or more. The chain combines TRBV20-1 with TRBJ1-1; perhaps TRBD1 as D (6 bases). The CDR3 is made up of 11 amino acids. Trimming removed 3 bases from V and 5 bases from J, with 7 bases in between. CDR1 DFQATT and CDR2 SNEGSKA come from the germline V gene (reference sequence). CDR3 region: CSASQGTEAFF. The CDR3, as DNA: TGCAGTGCTAGCCAGGGGACTGAAGCTTTCTTT.

As to this clonotype: Just one base apart from a much larger clone, this may be a read error. The gene calls are TRBV5-1 and TRBJ1-1; D is ambiguous. Trimming stripped 6 bases from V and 10 bases from J, with 16 bases between. The CDR3 is 12 amino acids. Germline CDR1 is SGHRS and CDR2 is YFSETQ. CDR3 sequence (DNA): TGCGCCAGCACCGGTCCCAGTTTTGGAGCTTTCTTT. It specifies CASTGPSFGAFF.

This clonotype was seen more than once but under ten times. The chain couples TRBV24-1 to TRBJ2-7; D possibly corresponds to TRBD2 (5 bases). This CDR3 contains 12 residues. Trimming took off 6 bases at V and 3 bases at J, with 8 bases between the two ends. Germline V gene data show CDR1 as KGHDR and CDR2 as SFDVKD. CDR3 region: CATSPGSYEQYF. The CDR3 DNA reads as TGTGCCACCAGTCCGGGAAGCTACGAGCAGTACTTC.

This chain uses TRBV29-1 with TRBJ2-5; TRBD1 matches 7 bases. Germline assignment: CDR1 SQVTM and CDR2 ANQGSEA. V was clipped by 2 bases and J by 1 base; unmatched bases: 4. The CDR3 is 14 residues long. The CDR3 sequence is CSVERTGIQETQYF. The CDR3 DNA reads as TGCAGCGTTGAACGGACAGGCATCCAAGAGACCCAGTACTTC. The full variable domain, in which reference TRBV29-1 and TRBJ2-5 provide the parts outside the CDR3, is SAVISQKPSRDICQRGTSLTIQCQVDSQVTMMFWYRQQPGQSLTLIATANQGSEATYESGFVIDKFPISRPNLTFSTLTVSNMSPEDSSIYLCSVERTGIQETQYFGPGTRLLVL.